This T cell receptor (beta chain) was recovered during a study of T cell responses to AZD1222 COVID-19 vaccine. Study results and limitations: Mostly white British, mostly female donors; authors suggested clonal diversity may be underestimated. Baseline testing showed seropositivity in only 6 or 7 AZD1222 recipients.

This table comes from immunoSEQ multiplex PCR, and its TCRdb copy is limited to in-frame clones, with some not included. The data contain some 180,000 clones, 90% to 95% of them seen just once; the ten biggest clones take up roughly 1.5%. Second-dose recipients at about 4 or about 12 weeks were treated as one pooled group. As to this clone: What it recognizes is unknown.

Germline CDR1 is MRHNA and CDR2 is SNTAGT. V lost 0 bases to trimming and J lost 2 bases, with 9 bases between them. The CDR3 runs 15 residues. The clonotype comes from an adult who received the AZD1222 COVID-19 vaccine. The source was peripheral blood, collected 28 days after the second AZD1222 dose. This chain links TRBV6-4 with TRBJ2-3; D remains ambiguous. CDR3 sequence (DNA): TGTGCCAGCAGTGACTCGCAGTTTTCCACAGATACGCAGTATTTT. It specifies CASSDSQFSTDTQYF.